This entry features one TCR beta chain sequence. Its antigen is not known. All the people who gave samples were healthy bone marrow donors. Donors were ostensibly healthy at sampling, although undocumented immune exposures were probable. The CDR3 is made up of 17 amino acids. V lost 4 bases, J lost 6 bases, and 23 bases lay in between. Germline CDR1 reads SGHDN; CDR2 reads FVKESK. The record originates from a study of cytomegalovirus exposure and HLA in healthy donors. Points from the study as a whole: Follow-up analysis later connected one missense variant in DCLRE1C with trimming of TCR beta V- and J-genes. Altogether, 150 to 200 TCR beta chains were recorded as cytomegalovirus-associated.

Vbeta (60) and Jbeta (13) primers were used in the PCR. The repertoire was sequenced with immunoSEQ multiplex PCR; TCRdb's copy has only in-frame clones and lacks some. The sample contains 95,000 to 120,000 clones, 70% to 80% of which appear only once. This sequence joins TRBV14 and TRBJ2-3; D remains unclear. Material for sequencing was PBMCs. This sequence originates from a woman in her thirties or forties in good health and CMV-seropositive. For the CDR3, the DNA is TGTGCCAGCAGCCCCAGGTCGAAGGTGGTGGATGGGGATACGCAGTATTTT. Translating it yields CASSPRSKVVDGDTQYF.